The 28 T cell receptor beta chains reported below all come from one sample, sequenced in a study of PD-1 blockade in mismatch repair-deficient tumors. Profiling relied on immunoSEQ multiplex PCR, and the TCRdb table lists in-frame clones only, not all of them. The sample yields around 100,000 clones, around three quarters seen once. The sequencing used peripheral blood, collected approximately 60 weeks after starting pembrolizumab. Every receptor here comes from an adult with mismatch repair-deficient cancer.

Written as DNA, the CDR3 is TGTGCCAGCAGCGAAGGCACCTCCTACGAGCAGTACTTC. It encodes CASSEGTSYEQYF. The chain employs TRBV7-6 and TRBJ2-7; D gene ambiguous. The CDR3 covers 13 residues. CDR1 SGHVS and CDR2 FNYEAQ come from the germline V gene. Deletions cut 5 bases from V and 0 bases from J, with 8 bases between. Looking up the rest from reference TRBV7-6 and TRBJ2-7 gives the full variable domain: GAGVSQSPRYKVTKRGQDVALRCDPISGHVSLYWYRQALGQGPEFLTYFNYEAQQDKSGLPNDRFSAERPEGSISTLTIQRTEQRDSAMYRCASSEGTSYEQYFGPGTRLTVT.

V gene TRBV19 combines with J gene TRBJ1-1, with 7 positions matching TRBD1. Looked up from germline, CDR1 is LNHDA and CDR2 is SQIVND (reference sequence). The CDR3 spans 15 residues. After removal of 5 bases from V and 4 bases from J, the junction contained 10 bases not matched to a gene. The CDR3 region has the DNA TGTGCCAGTAGTCCGGAGAGGACAGGATTCACTGAAGCTTTCTTT. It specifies CASSPERTGFTEAFF.

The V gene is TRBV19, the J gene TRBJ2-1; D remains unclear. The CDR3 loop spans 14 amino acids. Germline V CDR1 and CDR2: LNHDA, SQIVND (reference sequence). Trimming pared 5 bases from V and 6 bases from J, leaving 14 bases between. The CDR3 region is CASSSPEIGNEQFF. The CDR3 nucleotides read TGTGCCAGTAGTTCCCCGGAAATAGGCAATGAGCAGTTCTTC.

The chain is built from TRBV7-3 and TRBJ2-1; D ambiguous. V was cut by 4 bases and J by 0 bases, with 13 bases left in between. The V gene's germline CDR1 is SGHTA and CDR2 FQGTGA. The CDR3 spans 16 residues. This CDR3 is CASSSSTERSYNEQFF. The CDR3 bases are TGTGCCAGCAGCTCCTCGACCGAACGCTCCTACAATGAGCAGTTCTTC.

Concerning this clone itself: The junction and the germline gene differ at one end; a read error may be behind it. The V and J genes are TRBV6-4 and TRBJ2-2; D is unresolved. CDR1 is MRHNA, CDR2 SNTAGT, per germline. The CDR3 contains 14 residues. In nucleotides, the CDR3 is TGTGCCAGCAGTGAGGGCTGGAACGCCGGGGAGCTGTTTTTT. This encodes CASSEGWNAGELFF.

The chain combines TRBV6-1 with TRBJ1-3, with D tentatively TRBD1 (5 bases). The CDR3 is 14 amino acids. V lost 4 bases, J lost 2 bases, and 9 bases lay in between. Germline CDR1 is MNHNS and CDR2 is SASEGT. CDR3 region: CASSGAGPGNTIYF. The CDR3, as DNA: TGTGCCAGCAGTGGAGCAGGGCCTGGAAACACCATATATTTT.

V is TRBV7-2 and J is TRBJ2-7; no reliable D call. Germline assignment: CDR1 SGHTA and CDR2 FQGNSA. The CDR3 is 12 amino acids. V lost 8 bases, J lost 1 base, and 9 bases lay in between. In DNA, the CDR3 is TGTGCCAGCGCCCCACTGTCCTACGAGCAGTACTTC. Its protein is CASAPLSYEQYF.

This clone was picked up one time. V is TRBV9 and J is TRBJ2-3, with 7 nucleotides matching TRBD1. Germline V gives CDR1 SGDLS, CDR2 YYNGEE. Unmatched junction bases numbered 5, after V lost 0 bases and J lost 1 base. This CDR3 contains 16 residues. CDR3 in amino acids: CASSVEGDSGTDTQYF. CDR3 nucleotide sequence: TGTGCCAGCAGCGTAGAGGGGGACAGTGGCACAGATACGCAGTATTTT.

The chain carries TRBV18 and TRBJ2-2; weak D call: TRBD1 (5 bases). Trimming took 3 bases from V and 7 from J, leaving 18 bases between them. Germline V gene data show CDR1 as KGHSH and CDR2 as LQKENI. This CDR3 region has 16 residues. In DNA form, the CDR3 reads TGTGCCAGCTCACCGACCCAGACAGATTTTCTCGGGGAGCTGTTTTTT. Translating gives CASSPTQTDFLGELFF.

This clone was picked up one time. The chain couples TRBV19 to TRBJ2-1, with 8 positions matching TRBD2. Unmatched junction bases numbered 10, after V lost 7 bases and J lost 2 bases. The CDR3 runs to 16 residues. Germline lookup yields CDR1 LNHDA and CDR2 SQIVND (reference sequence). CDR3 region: CASTSVAGGTYNEQFF. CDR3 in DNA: TGTGCCAGTACAAGCGTCGCGGGAGGTACCTACAATGAGCAGTTCTTC. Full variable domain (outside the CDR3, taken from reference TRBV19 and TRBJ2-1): DGGITQSPKYLFRKEGQNVTLSCEQNLNHDAMYWYRQDPGQGLRLIYYSQIVNDFQKGDIAEGYSVSREKKESFPLTVTSAQKNPTAFYLCASTSVAGGTYNEQFFGPGTRLTVL.

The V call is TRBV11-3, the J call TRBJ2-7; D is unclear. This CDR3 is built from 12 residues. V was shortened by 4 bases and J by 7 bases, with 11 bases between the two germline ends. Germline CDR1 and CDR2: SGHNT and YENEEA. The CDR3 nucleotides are TGTGCCAGCAGCTCCAACCGCTGGGAGCAGTACTTC. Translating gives CASSSNRWEQYF.

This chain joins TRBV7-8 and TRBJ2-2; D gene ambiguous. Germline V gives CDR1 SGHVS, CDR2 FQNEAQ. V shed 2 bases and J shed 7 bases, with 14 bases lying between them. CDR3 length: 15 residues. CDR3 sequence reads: CASSLLQSLGGELFF. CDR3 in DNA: TGTGCCAGCAGCTTATTACAGAGCTTGGGCGGGGAGCTGTTTTTT. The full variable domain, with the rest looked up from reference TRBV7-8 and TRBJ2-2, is GAGVSQSPRYKVAKRGQDVALRCDPISGHVSLFWYQQALGQGPEFLTYFQNEAQLDKSGLPSDRFFAERPEGSVSTLKIQRTQQEDSAVYLCASSLLQSLGGELFFGEGSRLTVL.

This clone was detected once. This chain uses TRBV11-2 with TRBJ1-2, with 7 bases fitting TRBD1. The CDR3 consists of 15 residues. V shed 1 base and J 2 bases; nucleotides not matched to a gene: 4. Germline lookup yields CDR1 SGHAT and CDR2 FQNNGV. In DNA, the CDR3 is TGTGCCAGCAGCTTAGGGCCGACAGGGAACTATGGCTACACCTTC. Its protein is CASSLGPTGNYGYTF.

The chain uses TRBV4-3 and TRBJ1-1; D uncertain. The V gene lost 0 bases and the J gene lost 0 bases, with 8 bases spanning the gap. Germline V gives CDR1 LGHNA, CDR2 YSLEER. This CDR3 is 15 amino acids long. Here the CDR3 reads CASSQDFGLNTEAFF. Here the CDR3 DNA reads TGCGCCAGCAGCCAAGACTTCGGGCTGAACACTGAAGCTTTCTTT.

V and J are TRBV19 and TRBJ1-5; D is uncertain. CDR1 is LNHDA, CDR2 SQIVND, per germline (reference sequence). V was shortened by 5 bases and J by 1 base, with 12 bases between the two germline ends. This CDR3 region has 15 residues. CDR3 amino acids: CASSDRVGSNQPQHF. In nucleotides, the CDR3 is TGTGCCAGTAGTGATCGGGTAGGAAGCAATCAGCCCCAGCATTTT.

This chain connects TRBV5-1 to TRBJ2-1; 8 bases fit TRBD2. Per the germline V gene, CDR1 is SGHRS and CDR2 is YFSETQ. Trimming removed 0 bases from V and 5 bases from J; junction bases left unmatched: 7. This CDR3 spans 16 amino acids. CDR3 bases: TGCGCCAGCAGCTTGGAACCGGGACTAGTTGACAATGAGCAGTTCTTC. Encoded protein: CASSLEPGLVDNEQFF.

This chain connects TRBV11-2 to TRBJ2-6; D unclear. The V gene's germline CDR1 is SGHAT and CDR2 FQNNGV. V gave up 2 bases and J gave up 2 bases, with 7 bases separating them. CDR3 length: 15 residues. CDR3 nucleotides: TGTGCCAGCAGCTTAAATTCAGCTGGGGCCAACGTCCTGACTTTC. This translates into CASSLNSAGANVLTF.

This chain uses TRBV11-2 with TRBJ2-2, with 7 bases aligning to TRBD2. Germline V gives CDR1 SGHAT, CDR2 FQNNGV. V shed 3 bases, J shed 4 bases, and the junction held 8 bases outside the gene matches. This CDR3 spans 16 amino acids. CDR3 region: CASSFRRERVTGELFF. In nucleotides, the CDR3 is TGTGCCAGCAGCTTCCGGCGGGAGAGGGTCACCGGGGAGCTGTTTTTT.

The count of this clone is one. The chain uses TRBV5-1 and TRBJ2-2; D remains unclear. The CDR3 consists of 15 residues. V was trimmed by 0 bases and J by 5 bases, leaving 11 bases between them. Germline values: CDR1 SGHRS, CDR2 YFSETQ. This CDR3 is CASSLGSPTTGELFF. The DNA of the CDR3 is TGCGCCAGCAGCTTGGGAAGCCCGACGACCGGGGAGCTGTTTTTT.

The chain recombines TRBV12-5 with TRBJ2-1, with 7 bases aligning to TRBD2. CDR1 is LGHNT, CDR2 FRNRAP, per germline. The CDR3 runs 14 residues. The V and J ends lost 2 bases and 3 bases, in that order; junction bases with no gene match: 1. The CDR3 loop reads CASGLSGVYNEQFF. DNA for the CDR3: TGTGCTAGTGGTTTGAGCGGGGTCTACAATGAGCAGTTCTTC.

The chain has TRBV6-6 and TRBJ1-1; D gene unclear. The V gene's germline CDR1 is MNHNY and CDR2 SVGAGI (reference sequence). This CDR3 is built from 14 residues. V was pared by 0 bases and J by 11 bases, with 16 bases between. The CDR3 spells CASSYSNFATEAFF. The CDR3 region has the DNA TGTGCCAGCAGTTACTCGAACTTTGCAACCGAGGCTTTCTTT.

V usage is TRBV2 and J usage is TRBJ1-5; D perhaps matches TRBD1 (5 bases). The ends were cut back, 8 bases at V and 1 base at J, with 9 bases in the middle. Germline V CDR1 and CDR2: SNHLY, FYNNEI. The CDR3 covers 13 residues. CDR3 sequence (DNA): TGTGCCAGCTCCAGGGAGAGCAATCAGCCCCAGCATTTT. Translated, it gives CASSRESNQPQHF.

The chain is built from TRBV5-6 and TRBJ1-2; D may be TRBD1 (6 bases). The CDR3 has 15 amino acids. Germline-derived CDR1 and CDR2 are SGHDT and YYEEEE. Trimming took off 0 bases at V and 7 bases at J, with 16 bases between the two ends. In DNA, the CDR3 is TGTGCCAGCAGCTTGGTATTGACAGGAGGAGGTGGCTACACCTTC. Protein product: CASSLVLTGGGGYTF.

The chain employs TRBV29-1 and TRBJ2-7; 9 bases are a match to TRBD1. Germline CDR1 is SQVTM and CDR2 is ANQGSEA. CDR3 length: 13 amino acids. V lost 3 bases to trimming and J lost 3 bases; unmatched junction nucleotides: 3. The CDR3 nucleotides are TGCAGCGTTGACGGACAGGGGAACTACGAGCAGTACTTC. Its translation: CSVDGQGNYEQYF.

This chain's CDR3 is CASSLDGTGGYEQYF. For the CDR3, the DNA is TGCGCCAGCAGCTTGGACGGGACCGGCGGGTACGAGCAGTACTTC. The J gene is TRBJ2-7, the V gene TRBV5-1, with D possibly being TRBD1 or TRBD2 (5 bases each). Per the germline V gene, CDR1 is SGHRS and CDR2 is YFSETQ. The length of the CDR3 is 15 residues. The ends were cut back, 0 bases at V and 4 bases at J, with 14 bases in the middle.

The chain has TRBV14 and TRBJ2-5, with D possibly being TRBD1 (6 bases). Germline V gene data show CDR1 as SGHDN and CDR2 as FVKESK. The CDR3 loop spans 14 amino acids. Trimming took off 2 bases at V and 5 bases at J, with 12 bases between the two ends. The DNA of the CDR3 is TGTGCCAGCAGCCAAATACAGGGCGACGAGACCCAGTACTTC. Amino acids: CASSQIQGDETQYF.

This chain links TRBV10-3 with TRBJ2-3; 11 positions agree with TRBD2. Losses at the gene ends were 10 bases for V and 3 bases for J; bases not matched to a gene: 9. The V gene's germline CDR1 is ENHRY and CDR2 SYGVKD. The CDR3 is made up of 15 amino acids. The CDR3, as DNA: TGTGCCACCAACAACATAGCGGGAGGGACAGATACGCAGTATTTT. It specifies CATNNIAGGTDTQYF.

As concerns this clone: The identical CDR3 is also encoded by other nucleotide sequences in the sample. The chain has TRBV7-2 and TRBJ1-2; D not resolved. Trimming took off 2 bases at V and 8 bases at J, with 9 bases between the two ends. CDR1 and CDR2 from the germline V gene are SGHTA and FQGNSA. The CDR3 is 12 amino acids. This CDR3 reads CASSLLRGGYTF. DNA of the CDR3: TGTGCCAGCAGCTTATTGCGCGGGGGCTACACCTTC. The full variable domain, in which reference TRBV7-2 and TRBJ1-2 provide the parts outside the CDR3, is GAGVSQSPSNKVTEKGKDVELRCDPISGHTALYWYRQSLGQGLEFLIYFQGNSAPDKSGLPSDRFSAERTGGSVSTLTIQRTQQEDSAVYLCASSLLRGGYTFGSGTRLTVV.